This passage covers 11 T cell receptor beta chains from one sample sequenced in a study of shared T cell receptors in the human thymus. Method: immunoSEQ multiplex PCR; TCRdb's copy keeps in-frame clones and lacks some. The table has 720,000 or so clones, 75% to 90% seen once; the top ten hold 0.0095% to 0.011%. The same specimen was also included in a second study, on human thymus T cells.

Sequencing was carried out using thymocytes. The source is a girl in the first two years of life with a congenital heart defect.

The chain combines TRBV28 with TRBJ1-6; TRBD1 is a possible D gene (5 bases). The CDR3 extends over 15 amino acids. The germline V gene has CDR1 MDHEN and CDR2 SYDVKM. Trimming took off 6 bases at V and 9 bases at J, with 18 bases between the two ends. The CDR3 here is CASRPVREGGSPLHF. As DNA, the CDR3 is TGTGCCAGCAGACCCGTCAGGGAAGGTGGTTCACCCCTCCACTTT.

This chain connects TRBV6-5 to TRBJ2-7; TRBD2 aligns across 7 bases. The ends lost 8 bases at V and 3 bases at J; junction bases unmatched: 7. The CDR3 has 13 amino acids. From germline, CDR1 is MNHEY and CDR2 SVGAGI. The CDR3 sequence: CASGERGGYEQYF. The CDR3 DNA sequence: TGTGCCAGCGGGGAGCGGGGAGGCTACGAGCAGTACTTC.

This clone was counted once. The same CDR3 can be traced to other DNA sequences in this sample. The chain combines TRBV5-1 with TRBJ2-3; D may be TRBD2 (5 bases). The CDR3 length is 13 residues. Trimming took off 0 bases at V and 5 bases at J, with 7 bases between the two ends. CDR1 is SGHRS and CDR2 is YFSETQ in the germline V gene. CDR3 in amino acids: CASSLEREDTQYF. For the CDR3, the DNA is TGCGCCAGCAGCTTGGAGAGGGAAGATACGCAGTATTTT.

The chain combines TRBV5-8 with TRBJ2-5, with D maybe TRBD2 (6 bases). The CDR3 is 13 amino acids. CDR1 is SGHTS, CDR2 YDEGEE, per germline. V lost 10 bases to trimming and J lost 2 bases, with 15 bases between them. CDR3 sequence reads: CAYDAGRQETQYF. The DNA of the CDR3 is TGTGCCTATGATGCGGGGAGGCAAGAGACCCAGTACTTC. Full variable domain (rest looked up from reference TRBV5-8 and TRBJ2-5): EAGVTQSPTHLIKTRGQQATLRCSPISGHTSVYWYQQALGLGLQFLLWYDEGEERNRGNFPPRFSGRQFPNYSSELNVNALELEDSALYLCAYDAGRQETQYFGPGTRLLVL.

This clone was seen just once. V usage is TRBV14 and J usage is TRBJ2-7; TRBD2 agrees at 10 bases. The CDR3 runs to 19 residues. CDR1 is SGHDN and CDR2 is FVKESK in the germline V gene. With V trimmed by 1 base and J by 1 base, 13 bases remained unmatched. CDR3 DNA sequence: TGTGCCAGCAGCCAAGGTCCTAGCGGGGGAGCTCGCATGTCCTACGAGCAGTACTTC. Protein product: CASSQGPSGGARMSYEQYF. The whole variable domain, remainder taken from reference TRBV14 and TRBJ2-7, is EAGVTQFPSHSVIEKGQTVTLRCDPISGHDNLYWYRRVMGKEIKFLLHFVKESKQDESGMPNNRFLAERTGGTYSTLKVQPAELEDSGVYFCASSQGPSGGARMSYEQYFGPGTRLTVT.

This clone has just a few counts. This chain joins TRBV5-1 and TRBJ1-1; D call uncertain. The V end lost 1 base, the J end lost 0 bases, and 7 bases lay between the germline ends. Germline CDR1 is SGHRS and CDR2 is YFSETQ. CDR3 length equals 14 residues. The CDR3 sequence is CASSLIEMNTEAFF. The CDR3 nucleotides are TGCGCCAGCAGCTTGATAGAGATGAACACTGAAGCTTTCTTT. The entire variable domain, with the rest obtained from reference TRBV5-1 and TRBJ1-1, is as follows: KAGVTQTPRYLIKTRGQQVTLSCSPISGHRSVSWYQQTPGQGLQFLFEYFSETQRNKGNFPGRFSGRQFSNSRSEMNVSTLELGDSALYLCASSLIEMNTEAFFGQGTRLTVV.

The gene calls are TRBV6-1 and TRBJ2-2; the D is unclear. The germline V gene has CDR1 MNHNS and CDR2 SASEGT. Trimming took 10 bases from V and 4 from J, leaving 16 bases between them. The CDR3 runs to 14 residues. CDR3 DNA: TGTGCCACCCCCTCACCAAGAGGCACCGGGGAGCTGTTTTTT. Translated, it gives CATPSPRGTGELFF.

The genes are TRBV27 and TRBJ1-1; TRBD1 matches 9 bases. This CDR3 spans 14 amino acids. From germline, CDR1 is MNHEY and CDR2 SMNVEV (reference sequence). The J segment lost 1 base and the V segment lost 10 bases, leaving 7 bases of the junction unmatched. The CDR3 protein is CATRTGETNTEAFF. For the CDR3, the DNA is TGTGCCACCCGGACAGGGGAAACGAACACTGAAGCTTTCTTT.

The chain joins TRBV10-1 to TRBJ2-3; tentative D call: TRBD2 (6 bases). The germline V and J ends were trimmed by 0 bases and 3 bases, with 10 bases remaining between them. The CDR3 extends over 15 amino acids. Germline CDR1 reads WNHNN; CDR2 reads SYGVQD (reference sequence). The CDR3 DNA follows: TGCGCCAGCAGTGAGTCAAAGGAGGGAACAGATACGCAGTATTTT. This translates into CASSESKEGTDTQYF.

The chain recombines TRBV6-6 with TRBJ1-2; 7 nucleotides match TRBD1. Germline lookup yields CDR1 MNHNY and CDR2 SVGAGI (reference sequence). The CDR3 sequence is 15 residues long. The V segment lost 7 bases and the J segment 4 bases; nucleotides outside the gene matches: 12. CDR3 loop: CASTFTMTGPYGYTF. CDR3 nucleotide sequence: TGTGCCAGCACCTTTACTATGACAGGGCCCTATGGCTACACCTTC.

CDR3 region: CASSADTSGANVLTF. CDR3 coding DNA: TGTGCCAGCAGCGCGGACACCTCTGGGGCCAACGTCCTGACTTTC. V gene TRBV5-6 combines with J gene TRBJ2-6, with a weak D call TRBD1 (5 bases). Germline V lookup: CDR1 SGHDT, CDR2 YYEEEE. This CDR3 has 15 amino acids. V lost 4 bases and J lost 0, with 8 bases in between.